The rows below give T cell receptor beta chains drawn from one sample of a study of T cell repertoires in cytomegalovirus infection. TCRdb ran MiXCR on the reads and lists one entry per CDR3 protein. The table lists roughly 500,000 distinct CDR3 sequences, roughly a third of them singletons. No antigen has been identified for these receptors. Sequenced material: cultured PBMCs, taken from culture after CMV antigen stimulation. The receptors were sampled from a human donor in good health (CMV status not recorded). Some clones in this sample may be carry-over from other donors' samples. Each CDR3 is given with its conserved first and last residue. The order of the fields is CDR3 DNA, CDR3 protein, clone size, J gene, V gene, D gene. A D gene is named only where the DNA matches it firmly. Only some rows state a clone size, as once, few, many or a class for expanded clones.

cdr3_nt: TGTGCCAGCAGTGAAGCAGGGACAGATTTCTATGGCTACACCTTC
cdr3_aa: CASSEAGTDFYGYTF
clone_size: few
j_call: TRBJ1-2
v_call: TRBV6-1
d_call: TRBD1

cdr3_nt: TGTGCCAGCAGACCCCCGACAGGGAACACTGAAGCTTTCTTT
cdr3_aa: CASRPPTGNTEAFF
clone_size: many
j_call: TRBJ1-1
v_call: TRBV28
d_call: .

cdr3_nt: TGTGCCAGCTCACCTATAGCGGGGTCCGCCTCCTACGAGCAGTACTTC
cdr3_aa: CASSPIAGSASYEQYF
clone_size: .
j_call: TRBJ2-7
v_call: TRBV18
d_call: TRBD2

cdr3_nt: TGTGCCAGCAGCTCGGGACTGACCTCTGGAAACACCATATATTTT
cdr3_aa: CASSSGLTSGNTIYF
clone_size: .
j_call: TRBJ1-3
v_call: TRBV28
d_call: .

cdr3_nt: TGTGCCAGTAACCACTTCGACAGTACCACCGGGGAGCTGTTTTTT
cdr3_aa: CASNHFDSTTGELFF
clone_size: .
j_call: TRBJ2-2
v_call: TRBV19
d_call: .

cdr3_nt: TGCAGTGCGCCAGGGACGGAACGAACTAGCACAGATACGCAGTATTTT
cdr3_aa: CSAPGTERTSTDTQYF
clone_size: .
j_call: TRBJ2-3
v_call: TRBV20-1
d_call: .

cdr3_nt: TGTGCCAGCAGTTACCCGACTAGCGGGAGAGGCAATGAGCAGTTCTTC
cdr3_aa: CASSYPTSGRGNEQFF
clone_size: few
j_call: TRBJ2-1
v_call: TRBV6-2/TRBV6-3
d_call: TRBD2

cdr3_nt: TGTGCCAGCACCATTGGACCGTACAATGAGCAGTTCTTC
cdr3_aa: CASTIGPYNEQFF
clone_size: .
j_call: TRBJ2-1
v_call: TRBV6-2/TRBV6-3
d_call: .

cdr3_nt: TGTGCCAGCACCCCCCTGGGGAGGAGCACAGATACGCAGTATTTT
cdr3_aa: CASTPLGRSTDTQYF
clone_size: few
j_call: TRBJ2-3
v_call: TRBV7-2
d_call: .

cdr3_nt: TGTGCCATCAGCCGGACTAGCGGGAGGCTGAATGAGCAGTTCTTC
cdr3_aa: CAISRTSGRLNEQFF
clone_size: .
j_call: TRBJ2-1
v_call: TRBV10-3
d_call: TRBD2

cdr3_nt: TGTGCCAGCAGCCAAACGGGGAAGGGATTGAACACTGAAGCTTTCTTT
cdr3_aa: CASSQTGKGLNTEAFF
clone_size: few
j_call: TRBJ1-1
v_call: TRBV14
d_call: .

cdr3_nt: TGTGCCAGCAGCTTAGCAAGGGTCGTGTTCAATGAGCAGTTCTTC
cdr3_aa: CASSLARVVFNEQFF
clone_size: .
j_call: TRBJ2-1
v_call: TRBV7-9
d_call: .

cdr3_nt: TGTGCCGTACGGGACGGACTCCTCGGCTACACCTTC
cdr3_aa: CAVRDGLLGYTF
clone_size: .
j_call: TRBJ1-2
v_call: TRBV6-2/TRBV6-3
d_call: .

cdr3_nt: TGCAGTGCCCACAATAGTGCTAGCGAGTCCTACGAGCAGTACTTC
cdr3_aa: CSAHNSASESYEQYF
clone_size: .
j_call: TRBJ2-7
v_call: TRBV20-1
d_call: .